This entry features one T cell receptor (beta chain) sequence. What antigen it recognizes has not been identified. No quality values exist for individual bases; no much larger clone is one base distant. The data originate from a study of OX40 agonist ivuxolimab in advanced cancers. About the full investigation: Ivuxolimab, which targeted the costimulatory receptor OX40 (CD134), was an agonistic, fully human IgG2 monoclonal antibody. Three dose-escalation patients achieved partial responses, one with hepatocellular carcinoma and two with cutaneous melanoma. The monotherapy dose-escalation portion (N ≈ 56 patients) of the phase I ivuxolimab trial is reported in the paper. Intravenous ivuxolimab was administered to patients every 2 weeks at six dose levels: 0.01, 0.1, 0.3, 1.5, 3 and 10 mg/kg. Peripheral TCRbeta sequencing was intended to test whether TCR sequence diversity was altered and clonal T-cell expansion was caused by ivuxolimab. Among the roughly 52 dose-escalation patients, some 20 had hepatocellular carcinoma, about 15 melanoma, 9 renal cell carcinoma and 9 head and neck cancer. A male proportion of approximately 83% and a mean age of roughly 55 years, ranging from roughly 23 to 80, were recorded for the dose-escalation cohort. Prior anti-PD-1, anti-PD-L1 or anti-CTLA-4 therapy was permitted, and approximately 41% of dose-escalation patients had received checkpoint inhibitors.

Genomic DNA was isolated from the sorted cells so that the TCRbeta CDR3 region could be sequenced. The immunoSEQ Assay was used for sequencing of TCRbeta CDR3 regions. TCRdb took over this immuneACCESS table, retaining in-frame rearrangements with V and J assigned. Such tables are incomplete; in checked studies, under half of the missing clones stem from an unresolved V gene, and the remainder is unexplained. In this sample the table shows about 61,000 clones, under 85% of which occur a single time. Less than 4% of the sample belongs to the ten largest clones. The study at large found these results: Antigen specificity was not determined for the clonally expanded peripheral T cells. After ivuxolimab, expanded clones were on average more numerous among CD8+ T cells than among CD4+ T cells. At doses from 0.1 to 3.0 mg/kg, clonal expansion was seen in both CD4+ and CD8+ blood T cells between baseline and week 6. Low levels of normalized T-cell clonal expansion were also seen in some patients who did not respond. In partial responders in the 0.1-3.0 mg/kg groups, normalized peripheral clonal expansion was found to be among the lowest, especially among CD8+ T cells.

V loses 0 bases of germline sequence and J loses 7 bases, and the interval between the two ends is 13 bases. The CDR3 goes from the cysteine to the phenylalanine over 13 residues. Only the CDR3 portion is preserved as DNA: 39 bases, with reading frame beginning at the first base. The CDR1 and CDR2 encoded by the germline V gene (reference sequence) are GTSNPN and SVGIG. Patients with a history of autoimmune disease or receiving systemic immunosuppression were excluded from the trial. Peripheral blood for TCR sequencing was collected from all dose cohorts at baseline, on cycle 4 day 1, and on cycle 7 day 1. Samples came from an open-label, multicenter, first-in-human phase I dose-escalation trial of ivuxolimab. The trial enrolled adults with locally advanced or metastatic head and neck squamous cell, hepatocellular, melanoma or renal cell carcinoma. Before TCR sequencing, CD4+ T cells and CD8+ T cells from peripheral blood were sorted into separate populations.

The material was CD4+ or CD8+ T cells sorted from blood, obtained in a trial of the OX40 agonist ivuxolimab. The receptor was derived from an adult with an advanced solid tumor such as melanoma, head and neck, liver or kidney cancer. Here the chain combines TRBV30 and TRBJ2-7; the D gene may be TRBD1 or TRBD2, since each aligns over 5 bases. The bases are TGTGCCTGGAGTGTGTTAGGGACGGGGGAGCAGTACTTC. Its protein is CAWSVLGTGEQYF.